This passage covers 12 T cell receptor beta chains from one sample sequenced in a study of tumor and adjacent non-tumor tissue in lung cancer. A modified ARM-PCR protocol with three rounds of nested PCR amplified TCRbeta. TCRdb recomputed calls from the multiplex PCR reads with MiXCR, one row per CDR3 protein. The sample includes approximately 110,000 distinct CDR3 sequences, roughly 73% of them seen just once. RNA was extracted from bulk tissue without any cell sorting. Material: lung tumor tissue. The source is a woman aged 55-69 years with non-small cell lung cancer.

As for this clonotype: One end of the junction does not line up with germline, which may come from a read error. This chain links TRBV12-3 or TRBV12-4 with TRBJ2-7, with D possibly matching TRBD1 (5 bases). The CDR3 has 14 residues. The DNA for the CDR3 is TGTGCCAGCAGGGGGCAGGGTGGGGCCTACGAGCTGTACTTC. Protein product: CASRGQGGAYELYF.

In the case of this clonotype: An end of the junction differs from the germline gene, which may be a read error. J is TRBJ2-7 and V is TRBV6-5; possible D gene TRBD1, 5 bases. The CDR3 length is 15 residues. From germline, CDR1 is MNHEY and CDR2 SVGAGI. The CDR3 DNA sequence: TGTGCCAGCAGTTACCGGACATGGAAGCCCTACGAGCAGTATTTC. Protein product: CASSYRTWKPYEQYF.

Notes on this clonotype: Possible read error: a much larger clone is one base away. This chain uses TRBV4-2 with TRBJ1-6; tentative D call: TRBD1 (6 bases). This CDR3 comprises 15 residues. Germline values: CDR1 LGHNA, CDR2 YNFKEQ. The CDR3 reads CASRGGRAGNPPLHF. CDR3 nucleotide sequence: TGTGCCAGCAGAGGGGGGCGCGCGGGTAATCCACCCCTCCACTTT.

Points on this clonotype: One end of the junction does not line up with germline, which may come from a read error. This chain connects TRBV11-2 to TRBJ2-4; no reliable D call. The germline V gene has CDR1 SGHAT and CDR2 FQNNGV. The CDR3 consists of 14 residues. As DNA, the CDR3 is TGTGCCAGCAGCTCCAGTTTGTCCAAATACATTCAGTGTTTC. Residues: CASSSSLSKYIQCF.

This clonotype was recorded at least ten times. This chain connects TRBV6-5 to TRBJ1-3; D not resolved. The germline V gene has CDR1 MNHEY and CDR2 SVGAGI. Trimming took 6 bases from V and 2 from J, leaving 20 bases between them. CDR3 size: 17 residues. As DNA, the CDR3 is TGTGCCAGCAGGAACCTAGGCCGGGGAGGGACTGGAAACACCATATATTTT. It is translated as CASRNLGRGGTGNTIYF.

The chain joins TRBV11-1 to TRBJ2-6, with D possibly TRBD2 on 5 matching bases. The CDR3 has 15 residues. V was cut by 5 bases and J by 4 bases, with 12 bases left in between. Germline V lookup: CDR1 SGHAT, CDR2 FQDESV (reference sequence). This chain's CDR3 is CASSPSRGGANVLTF. CDR3 coding DNA: TGTGCCAGCAGCCCTTCCCGCGGGGGGGCCAACGTCCTGACTTTC.

To note about this clonotype: A single base separates this from a much larger clone, so it may be a read error. The chain recombines TRBV20-1 with TRBJ1-5, with TRBD1 matching 11 bases. V lost 1 base, J lost 8 bases, and 4 bases stayed unmatched. Germline CDR1 DFQATT, CDR2 SNEGSKA (reference sequence). The CDR3 runs 14 residues. The chain's CDR3 is CSARGTGGPEPQHF. CDR3 bases: TGCAGTGCTAGAGGGACAGGGGGCCCGGAGCCCCAGCATTTT.

The rearrangement uses TRBV28 and TRBJ2-1, with 8 bases matching TRBD1. This CDR3 has 16 residues. J was trimmed by 8 bases and V by 5 bases; bases with no gene match: 14. Germline lookup yields CDR1 MDHEN and CDR2 SYDVKM. The chain's CDR3 is CASSPSAGGVMYEQFF. DNA of the CDR3: TGTGCCAGCAGTCCATCCGCAGGGGGCGTAATGTATGAGCAGTTCTTC.

A remark on this clonotype: A much more abundant neighbour one base away suggests this may be a read error. This rearrangement joins TRBV11-2 to TRBJ2-3, with 10 nucleotides matching TRBD1. The CDR3 is 15 residues long. CDR1 SGHAT and CDR2 FQNNGV come from the germline V gene. The CDR3 sequence: CASGRTGGTTDTRYF. In nucleotides, the CDR3 is TGTGCCAGCGGCCGGACAGGGGGGACCACAGATACGCGGTATTTT.

The chain recombines TRBV11-1 with TRBJ2-1, with D hard to call. In germline, CDR1 is SGHAT, CDR2 FQDESV (reference sequence). CDR3 size: 14 residues. The CDR3 is CTNSRASSYNEQFF. As DNA, the CDR3 is TGTACCAACAGCCGTGCAAGCTCCTACAATGAGCAGTTCTTC.

This clonotype was counted at least ten times. V gene TRBV4-2 combines with J gene TRBJ1-4; tentative D call: TRBD1 (5 bases). The CDR3 runs to 15 residues. Germline V gene data show CDR1 as LGHNA and CDR2 as YNFKEQ. Trimming pared 1 base from V and 12 bases from J, leaving 18 bases between. The CDR3 sequence: CASSQGSRAPQELFF. Here the CDR3 DNA reads TGTGCCAGCAGCCAAGGTTCCAGGGCCCCTCAGGAACTGTTTTTT.

The genes are TRBV11-2 and TRBJ1-1, with D unresolved. CDR1 is SGHAT, CDR2 FQNNGV, per germline. The CDR3 contains 15 residues. Trimming pared 7 bases from V and 6 bases from J, leaving 21 bases between. The CDR3 protein is CASTLTTGLNAEAFF. The CDR3 DNA reads TGTGCCAGCACCTTGACCACCGGACTAAACGCTGAAGCTTTCTTT.